This passage covers 31 T cell receptor beta chains from one sample sequenced in a study of shared clonotypes between healthy human individuals. Measured with immunoSEQ multiplex PCR; TCRdb has only the in-frame clones, and not every one. The data contain about 2.4 million clones, approximately 93% of them singletons. Sequenced: naive CD4+ T cells from PBMCs. As for subset: CD45RA+ positively selected. These receptor sequences come from a man between 18 and 29 years old in good health. Some clones in this sample may be carry-over from other donors' samples.

This clone was seen once. The genes are TRBV15 and TRBJ1-1; 11 bases map to TRBD1. The CDR3 extends over 14 amino acids. J was trimmed by 3 bases and V by 7 bases; bases with no gene match: 4. Germline CDR1 is LNHNV and CDR2 is YYDKDF (reference sequence). CDR3 protein: CATTKGQGDTEAFF. Here the CDR3 DNA reads TGTGCCACCACCAAGGGACAGGGGGACACTGAAGCTTTCTTT.

The chain joins TRBV6-6 to TRBJ1-1, with 10 positions matching TRBD1. This CDR3 is built from 13 residues. V gave up 7 bases and J gave up 4 bases; unmatched junction bases: 3. The germline V gene encodes CDR1 MNHNY and CDR2 SVGAGI (reference sequence). CDR3 nucleotides: TGTGCCAGCAACGGACAGGGGGGCACTGAAGCTTTCTTT. Its translation: CASNGQGGTEAFF.

The genes are TRBV5-1 and TRBJ2-7; 7 nucleotides align to TRBD1. Germline V CDR1 and CDR2: SGHRS, YFSETQ. The CDR3 has 15 residues. The trim removed 4 bases at V and 4 bases at J, leaving 11 bases unmatched. As DNA, the CDR3 is TGCGCCAGCAGCCCATCCGGGACAGTATCGTACGAGCAGTACTTC. It specifies CASSPSGTVSYEQYF.

The table lists this clone with a count of one. The gene calls are TRBV27 and TRBJ1-2; D is ambiguous. This CDR3 spans 15 amino acids. Germline-derived CDR1 and CDR2 are MNHEY and SMNVEV (reference sequence). Trimming cost V 3 bases and J 4 bases, with 15 bases left between them. CDR3 residues: CASSLGPSKLYGYTF. The CDR3 DNA reads as TGTGCCAGCAGTTTGGGTCCCAGCAAACTCTATGGCTACACCTTC.

The chain combines TRBV6-6 with TRBJ2-7, with 9 bases that match TRBD1. There are 14 residues in the CDR3. CDR1 MNHNY and CDR2 SVGAGI come from the germline V gene (reference sequence). Unmatched junction bases numbered 7, after V lost 6 bases and J lost 4 bases. CDR3 bases: TGTGCCAGCAGCCACGGACAGGGGAAGTACGAGCAGTACTTC. Its translation: CASSHGQGKYEQYF.

The rearrangement joins TRBV6-5 to TRBJ1-1; no firm D call. The CDR3 is made up of 14 amino acids. Per the germline V gene, CDR1 is MNHEY and CDR2 is SVGAGI. V was clipped by 4 bases and J by 2 bases, with 11 bases between them. The CDR3 here is CASSLYGQNTEAFF. The DNA of the CDR3 is TGTGCCAGCAGTTTGTATGGGCAAAACACTGAAGCTTTCTTT.

The chain recombines TRBV5-6 with TRBJ1-2; 8 positions agree with TRBD1. J gave up 4 bases and V 4 bases, and 6 bases lay outside the gene matches. Per the germline V gene, CDR1 is SGHDT and CDR2 is YYEEEE. This CDR3 has 14 residues. CDR3 amino acids: CASSKRQGPYGYTF. Here the CDR3 DNA reads TGTGCCAGCAGCAAGCGACAGGGGCCCTATGGCTACACCTTC.

The chain employs TRBV5-1 and TRBJ2-4; 8 bases align to TRBD2. Looked up from germline, CDR1 is SGHRS and CDR2 is YFSETQ. The junction had 11 bases not matched to a gene; V was cut back by 0 bases and J by 9 bases. The CDR3 contains 16 residues. The CDR3 DNA reads as TGCGCCAGCAGCTTGGGACTAGCGATCGATCTTGGCATTCAGTACTTC. Residues: CASSLGLAIDLGIQYF.

This clone was observed a few times. The chain links TRBV7-3 to TRBJ1-1; 8 nucleotides align to TRBD1. The junction had 6 bases not matched to a gene; V was cut back by 5 bases and J by 1 base. Germline lookup yields CDR1 SGHTA and CDR2 FQGTGA. This CDR3 is built from 15 residues. CDR3 residues: CASSPLDRANTEAFF. In DNA form, the CDR3 reads TGTGCCAGCAGCCCACTGGACAGGGCGAACACTGAAGCTTTCTTT. Complete variable domain (other parts from reference TRBV7-3 and TRBJ1-1): GAGVSQTPSNKVTEKGKYVELRCDPISGHTALYWYRQSLGQGPEFLIYFQGTGAADDSGLPNDRFFAVRPEGSVSTLKIQRTERGDSAVYLCASSPLDRANTEAFFGQGTRLTVV.

V is TRBV7-2 and J is TRBJ1-4; no definite D call. This CDR3 region has 13 residues. V lost 5 bases and J 8 bases, leaving 12 bases between the germline ends. CDR1 and CDR2 (germline): SGHTA, FQGNSA. CDR3 nucleotides: TGTGCCAGCAGCCCCAAGTTTGGGGAAAAACTGTTTTTT. This gives the protein CASSPKFGEKLFF.

The genes are TRBV6-5 and TRBJ1-6; D is perhaps TRBD1 (6 bases). V was shortened by 5 bases and J by 8 bases, with 10 bases between the two germline ends. CDR3 length: 13 amino acids. The germline gives CDR1 MNHEY, CDR2 SVGAGI. CDR3 in amino acids: CASSTSGDSPLHF. Written as DNA, the CDR3 is TGTGCCAGCAGTACTTCAGGGGATTCACCCCTCCACTTT.

This clone was seen a single time. The V and J genes are TRBV19 and TRBJ1-5; D gene ambiguous. The V end was cut by 2 bases, the J end by 2 bases, with 13 bases between. Looked up from germline, CDR1 is LNHDA and CDR2 is SQIVND (reference sequence). The CDR3 consists of 16 residues. Here the CDR3 DNA reads TGTGCCAGTAGTATATCCCTAAAGTTGGGCAATCAGCCCCAGCATTTT. Translated: CASSISLKLGNQPQHF.

This rearrangement joins TRBV2 to TRBJ2-2; no definite D call. From germline, CDR1 is SNHLY and CDR2 FYNNEI. V lost 5 bases, J lost 5 bases, and 9 bases lay in between. The CDR3 contains 13 residues. CDR3 region: CASSLVPTGELFF. CDR3 in DNA: TGTGCCAGCAGTCTCGTCCCTACCGGGGAGCTGTTTTTT.

V and J are TRBV28 and TRBJ1-1, with a tentative D call TRBD1 (5 bases). CDR1 is MDHEN and CDR2 is SYDVKM in the germline V gene. The CDR3 is 13 amino acids. Between the trimmed V and J ends, which lost 3 bases and 7 bases, there was a span of 12 bases. CDR3 loop: CASSFGGHLEAFF. For the CDR3, the DNA is TGTGCCAGCAGTTTTGGAGGACATCTTGAAGCTTTCTTT.

This clone is a singleton in its sample. V is TRBV18 and J is TRBJ2-7; 9 nucleotides line up with TRBD1. From germline, CDR1 is KGHSH and CDR2 LQKENI. Germline trimming cut 6 bases from V and 6 bases from J; bases unmatched to any gene: 9. This CDR3 is built from 14 residues. CDR3 in DNA: TGTGCCAGCTCTATAACGGGACAGGGTACCGAGCAGTACTTC. Translation: CASSITGQGTEQYF.

J is TRBJ1-2 and V is TRBV5-1, with a weak D call TRBD1 (5 bases). Germline V gene data show CDR1 as SGHRS and CDR2 as YFSETQ. The CDR3 extends over 17 amino acids. V lost 2 bases, J lost 5 bases, and 22 bases lay in between. CDR3 nucleotides: TGCGCCAGCAGCTTTGGGGCAGCCGAGCCGTGGCCTTATGGCTACACCTTC. Its translation is CASSFGAAEPWPYGYTF.

CDR3: CASSTHRAGNNQPQHF. CDR3 DNA sequence: TGTGCCAGCAGCACCCACCGGGCAGGGAACAATCAGCCCCAGCATTTT. The chain combines TRBV21-1 with TRBJ1-5; TRBD1 reflects the table's D call only, with no check against the DNA. TRBV21-1 is annotated as a pseudogene. The CDR3 is 16 residues long.

This rearrangement joins TRBV7-2 to TRBJ2-2; 7 bases match TRBD2. The CDR3 is 17 residues long. The trim removed 7 bases at V and 7 bases at J, leaving 18 bases unmatched. Per the germline V gene, CDR1 is SGHTA and CDR2 is FQGNSA. The CDR3 DNA reads TGTGCCAGCAACTACGGAGCGGGATATGTTAGGTTCGGGGAGCTGTTTTTT. It codes for CASNYGAGYVRFGELFF.

The chain joins TRBV18 to TRBJ2-5, with TRBD2 matching over 9 bases. The CDR3 contains 15 residues. Germline CDR1 reads KGHSH; CDR2 reads LQKENI. V shed 2 bases and J 5 bases; nucleotides not matched to a gene: 6. The CDR3 DNA sequence: TGTGCCAGCTCACCAGCTAGCGGGATGGGGGAGACCCAGTACTTC. Translation: CASSPASGMGETQYF.

J is TRBJ1-5 and V is TRBV4-3; maybe TRBD1 (5 bases). Trimming left V 0 bases short and J 9 bases short, with 9 bases between. Germline loops: CDR1 LGHNA, CDR2 YSLEER. This CDR3 contains 13 residues. The chain's CDR3 is CASSQEVGTPQHF. The CDR3 region has the DNA TGCGCCAGCAGCCAAGAGGTCGGGACGCCCCAGCATTTT.

The genes are TRBV7-2 and TRBJ1-4; D remains unclear. V lost 5 bases and J lost 8, with 21 bases in between. CDR1 is SGHTA, CDR2 FQGNSA, per germline. This CDR3 has 16 residues. The CDR3, as DNA: TGTGCCAGCAGCCACATCCGATCGGGAGAGGGAGAAAAACTGTTTTTT. This translates into CASSHIRSGEGEKLFF.

The J gene is TRBJ2-7, the V gene TRBV11-3, with D uncertain. Germline V gives CDR1 SGHNT, CDR2 YENEEA. Trimming removed 5 bases at V and 3 bases at J, with 14 bases between. The CDR3 is 14 residues long. CDR3: CASSPSGRRYEQYF. The CDR3 DNA reads TGTGCCAGCAGCCCTTCAGGACGCCGCTACGAGCAGTACTTC.

The V and J genes are TRBV19 and TRBJ2-1; TRBD2 aligns across 7 bases. The CDR3 contains 11 residues. Losses at the gene ends were 8 bases for V and 15 bases for J; bases not matched to a gene: 10. The germline gives CDR1 LNHDA, CDR2 SQIVND (reference sequence). This chain's CDR3 is CASGAGSRGFF. CDR3 sequence (DNA): TGTGCCAGTGGAGCGGGAAGCCGCGGGTTCTTC.

The CDR3 sequence is CSAPGASGSIEQFF. The CDR3 region has the DNA TGCAGCGCCCCAGGGGCTAGCGGGAGTATTGAGCAGTTCTTC. This chain links TRBV29-1 with TRBJ2-1; 10 bases are shared with TRBD2. Trimming at V came to 7 bases and at J to 9 bases, leaving 12 bases not matched to a gene. CDR1 and CDR2 from the germline V gene are SQVTM and ANQGSEA. CDR3 size: 14 residues.

The chain employs TRBV4-1 and TRBJ2-2; 9 bases are a match to TRBD1. Germline CDR1 is MGHRA and CDR2 is YSYEKL. The CDR3 runs 18 residues. After removal of 6 bases from V and 1 base from J, the junction contained 12 bases not matched to a gene. CDR3 protein: CASRRSPPGQGNTGELFF. In nucleotides, the CDR3 is TGCGCCAGCAGACGATCTCCCCCGGGACAGGGGAACACCGGGGAGCTGTTTTTT.

The rearrangement links TRBV21-1 to TRBJ2-3; the D call TRBD1 from the table was never checked on the DNA. TRBV21-1 is classified as a pseudogene. The CDR3 contains 15 residues. CDR3 sequence reads: CASSKGQGITDTQYF. The CDR3 coding sequence is TGTGCCAGCAGCAAAGGACAGGGCATTACAGATACGCAGTATTTT.

The chain joins TRBV28 to TRBJ2-5; 7 nucleotides align to TRBD1. V trimming: 11 bases; J trimming: 2 bases; junction bases outside the gene matches: 11. Germline V lookup: CDR1 MDHEN, CDR2 SYDVKM. The CDR3 has 14 amino acids. The DNA of the CDR3 is TGTGCCCGATCTTCCGGGACAGCACAAGAGACCCAGTACTTC. It is translated as CARSSGTAQETQYF. Drawing the rest from reference TRBV28 and TRBJ2-5, the complete variable domain is DVKVTQSSRYLVKRTGEKVFLECVQDMDHENMFWYRQDPGLGLRLIYFSYDVKMKEKGDIPEGYSVSREKKERFSLILESASTNQTSMYLCARSSGTAQETQYFGPGTRLLVL.

V usage is TRBV9 and J usage is TRBJ1-2; D might be TRBD1 (6 bases). V was clipped by 3 bases and J by 6 bases, with 12 bases between them. This CDR3 is 13 amino acids long. Germline V gene lookup returns CDR1 SGDLS and CDR2 YYNGEE. CDR3 protein: CASSGRPGDGYTF. The CDR3 coding sequence is TGTGCCAGCAGCGGCCGGCCAGGGGATGGCTACACCTTC.

The J gene is TRBJ2-2, the V gene TRBV5-1, with 7 bases fitting TRBD1. Germline loops: CDR1 SGHRS, CDR2 YFSETQ. V lost 5 bases and J lost 6; bases outside the gene matches: 7. This CDR3 is 14 amino acids long. The CDR3 is CASRPNQGAGELFF. The CDR3 DNA sequence: TGCGCCAGCAGACCAAACCAGGGGGCCGGGGAGCTGTTTTTT. Based on the CDR3 plus reference TRBV5-1 and TRBJ2-2, the full variable domain is KAGVTQTPRYLIKTRGQQVTLSCSPISGHRSVSWYQQTPGQGLQFLFEYFSETQRNKGNFPGRFSGRQFSNSRSEMNVSTLELGDSALYLCASRPNQGAGELFFGEGSRLTVL.

The chain uses TRBV7-9 and TRBJ2-5, with TRBD1 matching over 9 bases. This CDR3 has 17 amino acids. Per germline, CDR1 SEHNR and CDR2 FQNEAQ (reference sequence). V trimming: 1 base; J trimming: 5 bases; junction bases outside the gene matches: 11. As DNA, the CDR3 is TGTGCCAGCAGCTTAGGCCGAGGGACAGGGCGGATCGAGACCCAGTACTTC. It is translated as CASSLGRGTGRIETQYF.

In this sample, this clone turned up once. The chain carries TRBV18 and TRBJ2-2; 7 positions match TRBD2. Trimming at V came to 8 bases and at J to 7 bases, leaving 13 bases not matched to a gene. The length of the CDR3 is 15 residues. Germline V gene lookup returns CDR1 KGHSH and CDR2 LQKENI. The CDR3 DNA follows: TGTGCCAGCACCAAACAAAGGGAGGGCCTCGGGGAGCTGTTTTTT. Amino acid sequence: CASTKQREGLGELFF. Full variable domain (missing parts from reference TRBV18 and TRBJ2-2): NAGVMQNPRHLVRRRGQEARLRCSPMKGHSHVYWYRQLPEEGLKFMVYLQKENIIDESGMPKERFSAEFPKEGPSILRIQQVVRGDSAAYFCASTKQREGLGELFFGEGSRLTVL.